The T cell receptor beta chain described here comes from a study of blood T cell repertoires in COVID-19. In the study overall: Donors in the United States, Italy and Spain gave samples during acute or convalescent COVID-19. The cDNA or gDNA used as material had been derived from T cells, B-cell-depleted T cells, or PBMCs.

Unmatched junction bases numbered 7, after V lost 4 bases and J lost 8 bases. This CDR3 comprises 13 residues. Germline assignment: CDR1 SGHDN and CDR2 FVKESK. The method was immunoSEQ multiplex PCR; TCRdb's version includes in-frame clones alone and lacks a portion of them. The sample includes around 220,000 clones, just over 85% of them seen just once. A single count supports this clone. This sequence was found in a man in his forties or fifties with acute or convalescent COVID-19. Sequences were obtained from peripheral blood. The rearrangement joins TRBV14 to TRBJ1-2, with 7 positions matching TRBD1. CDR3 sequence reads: CASSPGTAGGYTF. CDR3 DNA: TGTGCCAGCAGCCCCGGGACAGCTGGGGGCTACACCTTC.